The 21 T cell receptor beta chains listed next were all sequenced from one sample in a study of CDR3 diversity in severe acne. TCRdb reprocessed the PCR reads with MiXCR, giving one entry per CDR3 protein. The table shows almost 85,000 distinct CDR3 sequences, with under 65% occurring only once. The sequencing input was blood. All receptors come from a male donor in good health, without acne.

In its sample, this clonotype was seen many times. The genes are TRBV15 and TRBJ2-7, with 9 bases fitting TRBD1. V dropped 1 base and J dropped 5; count of bases not matched to a gene: 0. CDR1 is LNHNV and CDR2 is YYDKDF in the germline V gene (reference sequence). CDR3 length: 13 amino acids. The CDR3 sequence is CATSRGDRDEQYF. The CDR3 nucleotides read TGTGCCACCAGCAGAGGGGACAGGGACGAGCAGTACTTC.

The rearrangement links TRBV12-3 or TRBV12-4 to TRBJ1-3, with unresolved D. The CDR3 is 15 residues long. V shed 3 bases and J shed 1 base, with 10 bases lying between them. CDR3 in DNA: TGTGCCAGCAGTTTCCTCGCTAAGTCTGGAAACACCATATATTTT. Its translation is CASSFLAKSGNTIYF.

This clonotype was counted only a few times. The chain uses TRBV12-3 or TRBV12-4 and TRBJ1-6; TRBD1 matches 7 bases. V trimming: 6 bases; J trimming: 14 bases; junction bases outside the gene matches: 7. This CDR3 is built from 12 residues. CDR3 residues: CASSKGDSTLHF. For the CDR3, the DNA is TGTGCCAGCAGCAAAGGGGACAGCACCCTCCACTTT.

The chain has TRBV20-1 and TRBJ2-5; tentatively, D is TRBD1 (5 bases). V was pared by 6 bases and J by 5 bases, with 22 bases between. CDR1 is DFQATT, CDR2 SNEGSKA, per germline (reference sequence). This CDR3 has 15 amino acids. DNA of the CDR3: TGCAGTGCCCATCCTGAAGACAGCAGCTTGGAGACCCAGTACTTC. Translated: CSAHPEDSSLETQYF.

This chain uses TRBV28 with TRBJ1-1, with D possibly being TRBD1 (5 bases). CDR1 is MDHEN and CDR2 is SYDVKM in the germline V gene. The CDR3 sequence is 12 residues long. V was trimmed by 8 bases and J by 3 bases, leaving 10 bases between them. The CDR3 bases are TGTGCCAGCCGTGCGGGGCACACTGAAGCTTTCTTT. It specifies CASRAGHTEAFF.

This clonotype rates as medium-sized (0.01 to 0.1%). V is TRBV29-1 and J is TRBJ2-3; D is possibly TRBD2 (5 bases). The germline V gene encodes CDR1 SQVTM and CDR2 ANQGSEA. The CDR3 is 13 residues long. V was pared by 4 bases and J by 6 bases, with 14 bases between. CDR3 in DNA: TGCAGCGTTGCACGGGGTTGGAGGGATACGCAGTATTTT. Its translation: CSVARGWRDTQYF.

Ten or more counts support this clonotype. The gene calls are TRBV24-1 and TRBJ1-1; a weak D match, TRBD1 (6 bases). This CDR3 region has 17 residues. Germline loops: CDR1 KGHDR, CDR2 SFDVKD. With 0 bases removed from V and 4 bases from J, the gap between germline ends came to 17 bases. CDR3 bases: TGTGCCACCAGTGATTTGCGGTGGGGGCCCACCGGCACTGAAGCTTTCTTT. Residues: CATSDLRWGPTGTEAFF.

V usage is TRBV19 and J usage is TRBJ2-7; D is possibly TRBD2 (6 bases). CDR3 size: 15 residues. Trimming shortened V by 8 bases and J by 3 bases, and 20 bases separated the two germline ends. Per germline, CDR1 LNHDA and CDR2 SQIVND (reference sequence). CDR3 sequence (DNA): TGTGCCAGTCGCGATGGGGGGAGTTGGGGCTACGAGCAGTACTTC. Residues: CASRDGGSWGYEQYF. Supplemented by reference TRBV19 and TRBJ2-7, the full variable domain reads DGGITQSPKYLFRKEGQNVTLSCEQNLNHDAMYWYRQDPGQGLRLIYYSQIVNDFQKGDIAEGYSVSREKKESFPLTVTSAQKNPTAFYLCASRDGGSWGYEQYFGPGTRLTVT.

V is TRBV7-9 and J is TRBJ2-7; D ambiguous. Trimming pared 3 bases from V and 7 bases from J, leaving 16 bases between. CDR3 length: 14 amino acids. Germline assignment: CDR1 SEHNR and CDR2 FQNEAQ (reference sequence). The CDR3 DNA reads as TGTGCCAGCAGCTTCTCCTGGGCCGCCAATGAGCAGTACTTC. Translating gives CASSFSWAANEQYF.

Note on this clonotype: Just one base apart from a much larger clone, this may be a read error. The V gene is TRBV11-1, the J gene TRBJ2-7; D perhaps matches TRBD2 (5 bases). This CDR3 has 11 amino acids. Germline values: CDR1 SGHAT, CDR2 FQDESV (reference sequence). The DNA of the CDR3 is TGTGCCAGCAGCTCAGACTACGAGCAGCACTTC. As protein: CASSSDYEQHF. Using reference TRBV11-1 and TRBJ2-7 for the parts outside the CDR3, the full variable domain is EAEVAQSPRYKITEKSQAVAFWCDPISGHATLYWYRQILGQGPELLVQFQDESVVDDSQLPKDRFSAERLKGVDSTLKIQPAELGDSAMYLCASSSDYEQHFGPGTRLTVT.

As regards this clonotype: An end of the junction differs from the germline gene, which may be a read error. The chain employs TRBV5-4 and TRBJ1-3; 8 bases line up with TRBD1. The CDR3 contains 21 residues. Per germline, CDR1 SGHNT and CDR2 YYREEE (reference sequence). The CDR3 spells CASSQDMSPGGPANYGYTIYF. The CDR3 DNA reads TGCGCCAGCAGCCAAGATATGAGCCCAGGGGGCCCTGCTAACTATGGCTACACCATATATTTT. Using reference TRBV5-4 and TRBJ1-3 for the parts outside the CDR3, the full variable domain is ETGVTQSPTHLIKTRGQQVTLRCSSQSGHNTVSWYQQALGQGPQFIFQYYREEENGRGNFPPRFSGLQFPNYSSELNVNALELDDSALYLCASSQDMSPGGPANYGYTIYFGEGSWLTVV.

Many counts were recorded for this clonotype. This rearrangement joins TRBV6-1 to TRBJ1-2, with D unclear. Deletions cut 3 bases from V and 4 bases from J, with 12 bases between. Germline CDR1 and CDR2: MNHNS and SASEGT. The CDR3 covers 14 residues. CDR3 residues: CASSEETKPYGYTF. The CDR3 DNA reads TGTGCCAGCAGTGAGGAGACAAAACCCTATGGCTACACCTTC.

This clonotype was detected ten times or more. The genes are TRBV7-9 and TRBJ2-6; TRBD2 might be the D (5 bases). The CDR3 loop spans 16 amino acids. CDR1 and CDR2 (germline): SEHNR, FQNEAQ (reference sequence). V lost 4 bases and J 1 base, leaving 11 bases between the germline ends. The CDR3 region is CASSSSRASGANVLTF. The CDR3 DNA reads TGTGCCAGCAGCTCCTCGCGGGCATCTGGGGCCAACGTCCTGACTTTC.

The table lists this clonotype with a few counts. This chain connects TRBV29-1 to TRBJ2-6; 9 positions agree with TRBD1. J was trimmed by 1 base and V by 0 bases; bases with no gene match: 4. CDR1 is SQVTM, CDR2 ANQGSEA, per germline. The CDR3 is 17 amino acids. This chain's CDR3 is CSVEERDRESGANVLTF. The CDR3 DNA is TGCAGCGTTGAAGAGCGGGACAGGGAGTCTGGGGCCAACGTCCTGACTTTC.

The V and J genes are TRBV7-6 and TRBJ2-5; D may be TRBD1 (6 bases). Deletions cut 5 bases from V and 3 bases from J, with 16 bases between. CDR3 length: 15 residues. The V gene's germline CDR1 is SGHVS and CDR2 FNYEAQ. The CDR3 loop is CASSPKQGAKETQYF. The CDR3 coding sequence is TGTGCCAGCAGCCCGAAACAGGGTGCTAAAGAGACCCAGTACTTC.

This clonotype was recorded at least ten times. This chain uses TRBV6-7 with TRBJ1-5; D unresolved. TRBV6-7 qualifies as an ORF whose function is uncertain. V dropped 8 bases and J dropped 7 bases, with 12 bases sitting between them. The CDR3 is 12 amino acids. This CDR3 is CASEMGYQPQHF. The DNA for the CDR3 is TGTGCCAGCGAGATGGGGTACCAGCCCCAGCATTTT.

Only a few counts were recorded for this clonotype. The V call is TRBV20-1, the J call TRBJ1-6, with D unclear. Germline-derived CDR1 and CDR2 are DFQATT and SNEGSKA (reference sequence). The V gene lost 1 base and the J gene lost 5 bases, with 12 bases spanning the gap. The CDR3 loop spans 15 amino acids. In DNA, the CDR3 is TGCAGTGCTAGAGCCCGGGGTCGGGATAATTCACCCCTCCACTTT. Residues: CSARARGRDNSPLHF.

This clonotype is labeled medium-sized (0.01 to 0.1%). The chain combines TRBV10-1 with TRBJ2-2; D unresolved. The germline gives CDR1 WNHNN, CDR2 SYGVQD (reference sequence). V lost 3 bases to trimming and J lost 2 bases, with 4 bases between them. The CDR3 is 13 residues long. CDR3 nucleotides: TGCGCCAGCAGTGACGCAAACACCGGGGAGCTGTTTTTT. Encoded protein: CASSDANTGELFF.

The genes are TRBV25-1 and TRBJ1-3, with D uncertain. Trimming took 11 bases from V and 2 from J, leaving 13 bases between them. CDR1 is MGHDK and CDR2 is SYGVNS in the germline V gene. The CDR3 is 13 residues long. CDR3 loop: CAWSANPGNTIYF. The CDR3 nucleotides read TGTGCCTGGTCAGCGAATCCTGGAAACACCATATATTTT.

The chain couples TRBV20-1 to TRBJ2-2; D is undetermined. Trimming removed 6 bases from V and 6 bases from J, with 23 bases in between. Germline CDR1 is DFQATT and CDR2 is SNEGSKA (reference sequence). The CDR3 length is 16 residues. The DNA for the CDR3 is TGCAGTGCCCGGAACCCGGGCCCTGAGAAAGCCGGGGAGCTGTTTTTT. Protein product: CSARNPGPEKAGELFF.

Many counts were recorded for this clonotype. This chain uses TRBV9 with TRBJ2-7; possibly TRBD2 for D (6 bases). This CDR3 region has 18 residues. CDR1 and CDR2 (germline): SGDLS, YYNGEE. V was clipped by 3 bases and J by 0 bases, with 22 bases between them. The CDR3 DNA is TGTGCCAGCAGCGGCGAACCTCCAAAATCGGGAGCCTCCTACGAGCAGTACTTC. This gives the protein CASSGEPPKSGASYEQYF.